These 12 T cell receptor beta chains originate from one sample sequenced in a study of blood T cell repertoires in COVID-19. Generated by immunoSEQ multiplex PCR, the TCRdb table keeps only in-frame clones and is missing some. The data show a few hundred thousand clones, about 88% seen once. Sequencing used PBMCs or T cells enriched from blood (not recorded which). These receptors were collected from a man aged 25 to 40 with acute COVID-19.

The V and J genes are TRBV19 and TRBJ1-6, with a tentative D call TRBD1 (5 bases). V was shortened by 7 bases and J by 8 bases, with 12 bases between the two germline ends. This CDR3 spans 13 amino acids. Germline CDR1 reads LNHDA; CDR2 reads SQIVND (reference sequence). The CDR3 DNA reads TGTGCCAGTAAGGGACTGTGGGATTCACCCCTCCACTTT. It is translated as CASKGLWDSPLHF.

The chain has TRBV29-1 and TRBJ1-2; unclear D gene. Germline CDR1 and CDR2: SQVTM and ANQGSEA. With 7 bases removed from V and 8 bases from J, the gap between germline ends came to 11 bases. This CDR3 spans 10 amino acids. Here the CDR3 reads CSAAAGGYTF. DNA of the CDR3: TGCAGCGCCGCCGCGGGGGGCTACACCTTC. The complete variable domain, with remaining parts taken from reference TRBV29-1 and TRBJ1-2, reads SAVISQKPSRDICQRGTSLTIQCQVDSQVTMMFWYRQQPGQSLTLIATANQGSEATYESGFVIDKFPISRPNLTFSTLTVSNMSPEDSSIYLCSAAAGGYTFGSGTRLTVV.

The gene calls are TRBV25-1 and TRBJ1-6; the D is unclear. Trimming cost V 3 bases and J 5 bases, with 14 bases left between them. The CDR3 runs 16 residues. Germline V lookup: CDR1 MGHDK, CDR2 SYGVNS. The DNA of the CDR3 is TGTGCCAGCAGTGAGGTCCGGAGCTGGGATAATTCACCCCTCCACTTT. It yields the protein CASSEVRSWDNSPLHF.

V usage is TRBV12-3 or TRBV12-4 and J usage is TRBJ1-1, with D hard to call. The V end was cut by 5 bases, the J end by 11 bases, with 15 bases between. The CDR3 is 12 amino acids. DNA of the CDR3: TGTGCCAGCAGTCCCGGGAGTAGGGAGGCTTTCTTT. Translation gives CASSPGSREAFF.

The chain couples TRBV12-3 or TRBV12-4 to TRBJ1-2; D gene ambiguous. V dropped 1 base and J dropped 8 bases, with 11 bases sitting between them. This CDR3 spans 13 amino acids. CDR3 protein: CASSLGPSEGYTF. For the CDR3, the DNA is TGTGCCAGCAGTTTAGGCCCGAGTGAAGGCTACACCTTC.

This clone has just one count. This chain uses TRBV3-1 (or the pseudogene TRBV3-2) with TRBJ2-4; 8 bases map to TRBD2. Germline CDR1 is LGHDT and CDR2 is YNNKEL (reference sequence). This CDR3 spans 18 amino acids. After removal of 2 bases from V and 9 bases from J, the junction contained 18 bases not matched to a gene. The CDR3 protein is CASSQMGGGASGSGIQYF. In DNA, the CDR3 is TGTGCCAGCAGCCAAATGGGAGGTGGTGCGAGCGGGAGTGGCATTCAGTACTTC.

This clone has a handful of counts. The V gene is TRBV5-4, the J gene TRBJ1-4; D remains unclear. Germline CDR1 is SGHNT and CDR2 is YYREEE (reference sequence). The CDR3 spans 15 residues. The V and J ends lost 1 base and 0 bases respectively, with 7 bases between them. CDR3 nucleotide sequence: TGTGCCAGCAGCTTGTCGTCTGCAACTAATGAAAAACTGTTTTTT. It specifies CASSLSSATNEKLFF.

The CDR3 protein is CASQRGKVAQYF. CDR3 bases: TGTGCCTCCCAAAGGGGCAAGGTGGCCCAGTACTTC. V is TRBV30 and J is TRBJ2-5, with D possibly TRBD1 on 5 matching bases. Deletions cut 7 bases from V and 9 bases from J, with 18 bases between. The length of the CDR3 is 12 residues. CDR1 is GTSNPN, CDR2 SVGIG, per germline (reference sequence). Full variable domain (outside the CDR3, taken from reference TRBV30 and TRBJ2-5): SQTIHQWPATLVQPVGSPLSLECTVEGTSNPNLYWYRQAAGRGLQLLFYSVGIGQISSEVPQNLSASRPQDRQFILSSKKLLLSDSGFYLCASQRGKVAQYFGPGTRLLVL.

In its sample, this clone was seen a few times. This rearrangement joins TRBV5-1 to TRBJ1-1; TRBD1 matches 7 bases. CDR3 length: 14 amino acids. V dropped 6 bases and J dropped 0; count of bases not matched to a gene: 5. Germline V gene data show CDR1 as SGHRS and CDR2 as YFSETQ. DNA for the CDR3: TGCGCCAGCAACCAGGGACAGATGAACACTGAAGCTTTCTTT. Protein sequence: CASNQGQMNTEAFF.

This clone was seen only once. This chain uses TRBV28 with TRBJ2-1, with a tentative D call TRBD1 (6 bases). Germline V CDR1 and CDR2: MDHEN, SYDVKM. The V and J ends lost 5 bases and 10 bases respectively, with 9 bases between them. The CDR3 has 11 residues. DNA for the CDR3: TGTGCCAGCAGTCCTAGGGGGGAGCAGTTCTTC. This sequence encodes CASSPRGEQFF.

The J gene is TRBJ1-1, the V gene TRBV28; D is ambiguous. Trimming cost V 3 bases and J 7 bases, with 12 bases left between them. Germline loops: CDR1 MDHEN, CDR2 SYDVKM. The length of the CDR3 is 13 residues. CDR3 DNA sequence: TGTGCCAGCAGTTTGGCCGCGAGGTATGAAGCTTTCTTT. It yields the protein CASSLAARYEAFF.

CDR3 in DNA: TGTGCCAGCAGCGGGGACTTTAACTATGGCTACACCTTC. Its translation: CASSGDFNYGYTF. The chain recombines TRBV5-6 with TRBJ1-2, with D perhaps matching TRBD1 (5 bases). Germline-derived CDR1 and CDR2 are SGHDT and YYEEEE. V was cut by 4 bases and J by 1 base, with 8 bases left in between. The CDR3 extends over 13 amino acids.